Below, one T cell receptor (beta chain) is given with its context. Its antigen remains unknown. Possible read error: a much larger clone is one base away. No cell sorting was done before RNA was extracted from the tissue. TCRbeta libraries were built with three rounds of nested PCR, modified from ARM-PCR. A single record per CDR3 protein comes from TCRdb applying MiXCR to the multiplex PCR reads. The sample has roughly 65,000 distinct CDR3 sequences, just under 60% seen once. This entry is derived from a study of tumor and adjacent non-tumor tissue in lung cancer. Study summary: Each sample yielded 3.9 million or so productive TCRbeta reads on average.

Per the germline V gene, CDR1 is DFQATT and CDR2 is SNEGSKA (reference sequence). The CDR3 is 14 amino acids. Broader study findings: Tumor repertoires had a smaller top 100 clone share than normal lung.

This chain links TRBV20-1 with TRBJ1-1; D gene unclear. The sequencing input was lung tumor tissue. This clonotype originated in a man aged 45 to 65 with non-small cell lung cancer. CDR3 protein: CGAPRVWGGTEAFF. CDR3 sequence (DNA): TGCGGTGCTCCGCGGGTTTGGGGTGGGACTGAAGCTTTCTTT.